These T cell receptor beta chains were read from a single sample in a study of CD8+CD57+ T cells in acquired aplastic anemia. TCRdb called the reads again in MiXCR, with one record for every CDR3 protein. The sample holds some 180,000 distinct CDR3 sequences, roughly 65% seen once. Material for sequencing was sorted CD4+, CD8+, or CD8+CD57+ T cells (not recorded which) from PBMCs. These receptors came from a human donor with aplastic anemia. Each CDR3 is given with its conserved first and last residue. The D gene is left open where the match is weak. The size of a clone is reported for some rows only, either as once, few or many, or as a class for expanded clones.

j_call d_call clone_size v_call cdr3_nt cdr3_aa
TRBJ2-7 TRBD1 few TRBV7-2 TGTGCCAGCAGCTTGGCCACAGGGGGGTTCTACGAGCAGTACTTC CASSLATGGFYEQYF
TRBJ1-2 - - TRBV19 TGTGCCAGTAGTATTACGGCCTTCCAGGGCCCTAACTATGGCTACACCTTC CASSITAFQGPNYGYTF
TRBJ1-6 - - TRBV7-3 TGCGCCAGCAGCCAAGTTCTGGACACCTATAATTCACCCCTCCACTTT CASSQVLDTYNSPLHF
TRBJ2-7 - - TRBV5-1 TGCGCCAGCGGCTTTACCGAGGGGTACGAGCAGTACTTC CASGFTEGYEQYF
TRBJ1-5 - few TRBV2 TGTGCCAGCAGGAAGACAGGAGACAGCAATCAGCCCCAGCATTTT CASRKTGDSNQPQHF
TRBJ1-1 - - TRBV7-2 TGTGCCAGCAGCTCCCGGACGGACATCGACACTGAAGCTTTCTTT CASSSRTDIDTEAFF
TRBJ2-7 - many TRBV12-3/TRBV12-4 TGTGCCAGCAGTTTAGCGTTGAGGAACGAGCAGTACTTC CASSLALRNEQYF
TRBJ2-3 TRBD1 - TRBV7-8 TGTGCCAGCAGATTAGGGGACAGTTATCGCACAGATACGCAGTATTTT CASRLGDSYRTDTQYF
TRBJ2-5 - - TRBV2 TGTGCCAGCAGTGTAATACGAGGGATGGGTGAGACCCAGTACTTC CASSVIRGMGETQYF
TRBJ1-4 TRBD1 - TRBV7-2 TGTGCCAGCAGCAGCACAGGGGCAACTAATGAAAAACTGTTTTTT CASSSTGATNEKLFF
TRBJ1-4 - once TRBV6-6 TGTGCCAGCAGTTACGACGCAGGGGAACTGTTTTTT CASSYDAGELFF
TRBJ2-7 - few TRBV7-9 TGTGCCAGCAGCTCTGCGGGGAGCGGCGAGCAGTACTTC CASSSAGSGEQYF
TRBJ1-1 - - TRBV25-1 TGTGCCAGCAGTGAATATAATTCAGGGCGCAACACTGAAGCTTTCTTT CASSEYNSGRNTEAFF
TRBJ1-6 - - TRBV7-9 TGTGCCAGCAGCTTGGAAGACAGCTCCTACAATTCACCCCTCCACTTT CASSLEDSSYNSPLHF
TRBJ1-6 TRBD1 - TRBV5-6 TGTGCCAGTGGGGGACAGAGTAATTCACCCCTCCACTTT CASGGQSNSPLHF
TRBJ2-7 - many TRBV4-2 TGTGCCAGCAGCGACGGTGGGGCGGGATATTACGAGCAGTACTTC CASSDGGAGYYEQYF
TRBJ2-7 - - TRBV7-3 TGTGCCAGCAGCCAAGGGCAGGGCTCCTACGAGCAGTACTTC CASSQGQGSYEQYF
TRBJ2-7 - few TRBV20-1 TGCAGTGCCCCTCACAGAAATTACGAGCAGTACTTC CSAPHRNYEQYF
TRBJ2-7 - - TRBV7-9 TGTGCCAGCAGCCACACAGGGAACGAGCAGTACTTC CASSHTGNEQYF